This T cell receptor beta chain was sequenced for a study of blood T cell repertoires in COVID-19. Overall study: COVID-19 samples collected from the United States, Italy and Spain covered acute and convalescent phases. In each case, the material was cDNA or gDNA derived from T cells, B-cell-depleted T cells, or PBMCs.

Original analysis: Amplifying reference gene primers gave estimates of nucleated cell counts. Data came from immunoSEQ multiplex PCR; TCRdb stores just in-frame clones and leaves some out. V, J and clone size are those of that table, while D and trimming were read from the DNA. Of fewer than 250,000 clones detected, 80% to 90% appear once; the ten largest clones hold 0.55% to 0.75%. The germline CDR1 and CDR2 sequences are MNHEY and SVGAGI. Trimming took off 5 bases at V and 0 bases at J, with 11 bases between the two ends. The CDR3 has 15 residues. This clone is a singleton in its sample. The V and J genes are TRBV6-5 and TRBJ1-5, with D possibly matching TRBD1 (6 bases). The sample taken for sequencing was peripheral blood. This TCR derives from a man in his forties or fifties with acute or convalescent COVID-19. The CDR3 is CASSQGSHSNQPQHF. The DNA of the CDR3 is TGTGCCAGCAGTCAGGGGAGTCATAGCAATCAGCCCCAGCATTTT.